Listed below are T cell receptor beta chains from one sample, sequenced in a study. Here immunoSEQ multiplex PCR was the method, and the copy in TCRdb shows in-frame clones only, minus some. The data hold under 90,000 clones, with about 94% observed a single time. Material for sequencing was PBMCs. These receptors originate from a middle-aged man with rheumatoid arthritis. The conserved cysteine and the conserved F or W are not part of the CDR3 here. Clone size is given for some rows only: seen once, a few or many times, or a class if the clone is expanded.

-,TRBJ1-1,TRBV18,ASSPDLNTEAF
-,TRBJ1-5,TRBV10-3,AIGAPRDGQPQH
-,TRBJ2-5,TRBV30,AWNQGVAQETQY
-,TRBJ2-2,TRBV9,ASSGASGTGELF
-,TRBJ1-4,TRBV9,ASSVAGGTNEKLF
-,TRBJ2-7,TRBV18,ASSPLDSEQY
-,TRBJ1-4,TRBV19,ASSIWGKANEKLF
-,TRBJ2-1,TRBV28,ATLNSGSPGLAVFPRSYNEQF
-,TRBJ2-5,TRBV6-1,ASSEFPRTSGLSPGYQETQY
-,TRBJ1-5,TRBV27,ASSTTGHQPQH
-,TRBJ1-6,TRBV5-1,ASSFTGTASPLH
-,TRBJ1-1,TRBV18,ASSPRQGNTEAF
-,TRBJ1-2,TRBV10-3,AINLNEGQNYGYT
-,TRBJ1-1,TRBV12-3/TRBV12-4,ASSSGQVQGA
-,TRBJ2-1,TRBV11-2,ASSLSGIGRGSYNEQF
few,TRBJ2-2,TRBV5-6,ASRPQARRTGELF
once,TRBJ2-7,TRBV3-1/TRBV3-2,ASSQTSGTSASYEQY
-,TRBJ2-7,TRBV10-3,AISPEGQGVYEQY
once,TRBJ2-1,TRBV24-1,ATSDTSGSGVEQF
-,TRBJ2-3,TRBV4-3,ASSQPRSSGSTDTQY
-,TRBJ2-5,TRBV30,AWSVKKLSQETQY
-,TRBJ1-4,TRBV14,ASSLGGPKLF
-,TRBJ2-7,TRBV27,ASSLWLGPYEQY
-,TRBJ2-1,TRBV5-1,ASSLDGGLGRYNEQF
-,TRBJ1-1,TRBV9,ASSVGGAGWTEAF
once,TRBJ1-2,TRBV30,ARRDTRIYGYT
-,TRBJ1-2,TRBV30,AWSVLPPGGARGYT
once,TRBJ2-1,TRBV7-9,ASSLAVAGSEQF
-,TRBJ1-4,TRBV15,ATSRDGARGEKLF
-,TRBJ1-2,TRBV19,ASSIRGTPNYGYT